The 8 T cell receptor beta chains reported below all come from one sample, sequenced in a study of OX40 agonist ivuxolimab in advanced cancers. Assay: immunoSEQ multiplex PCR; the TCRdb copy retains only in-frame clones and omits some. This sample has about 64,000 clones, with 85% to 90% found just once. The sample was CD4+ or CD8+ T cells sorted from blood, taken in a trial of the OX40 agonist ivuxolimab. The receptors were sampled from an adult with an advanced solid tumor such as melanoma, head and neck, liver or kidney cancer.

V gene TRBV5-4 combines with J gene TRBJ2-7, with 9 bases that match TRBD1. CDR3 size: 14 residues. With 4 bases clipped from V and 3 bases from J, the junction kept 5 bases outside the gene matches. Germline CDR1 is SGHNT and CDR2 is YYREEE (reference sequence). The CDR3 nucleotides read TGTGCCAGCAGCATGGCGGGACAGGGCTACGAGCAGTACTTC. Translated: CASSMAGQGYEQYF.

V is TRBV27 and J is TRBJ2-7; 9 positions agree with TRBD2. CDR3 length: 15 residues. After removal of 3 bases from V and 5 bases from J, the junction contained 8 bases not matched to a gene. Germline V lookup: CDR1 MNHEY, CDR2 SMNVEV (reference sequence). CDR3: CASSFLSGSSDEQYF. The CDR3 DNA sequence: TGTGCCAGCAGTTTCCTTAGCGGGAGTTCGGACGAGCAGTACTTC.

The chain recombines TRBV7-5 with TRBJ2-7. TRBV7-5 is tagged as a pseudogene. This CDR3 is built from 13 residues. The CDR3 protein is CASSTSTVHEQYF. The CDR3 coding sequence is TGTGCCAGCAGCACCTCGACGGTCCACGAGCAGTACTTC.

This chain links TRBV7-9 with TRBJ2-7; 10 positions agree with TRBD1. The germline gives CDR1 SEHNR, CDR2 FQNEAQ (reference sequence). Trimming removed 1 base from V and 3 bases from J; junction bases left unmatched: 15. The CDR3 contains 19 residues. The CDR3 DNA is TGTGCCAGCAGCTTAGTCAGGGGCGGGACAGGGGAAGGGGACTACGAGCAGTACTTC. Protein sequence: CASSLVRGGTGEGDYEQYF.

The chain is built from TRBV13 and TRBJ1-1, with no clear D. The CDR3 extends over 14 amino acids. V lost 6 bases, J lost 1 base, and 12 bases lay in between. Germline-derived CDR1 and CDR2 are PRHDT and FYEKMQ (reference sequence). The CDR3 protein is CASSGEETNTEAFF. CDR3 DNA sequence: TGTGCCAGCAGTGGGGAAGAAACGAACACTGAAGCTTTCTTT.

This clone was recorded only once. CDR3 residues: CASSSLIEQYF. As DNA, the CDR3 is TGTGCCAGCAGCTCCCTTATCGAGCAGTACTTC. The chain has TRBV27 and TRBJ2-7, with no clear D. Germline V lookup: CDR1 MNHEY, CDR2 SMNVEV (reference sequence). Trimming pared 6 bases from V and 6 bases from J, leaving 9 bases between. CDR3 size: 11 residues.

The chain links TRBV20-1 to TRBJ2-1, with TRBD1 identical over 9 bases. The CDR3 consists of 8 residues. Germline V gene sequence: CDR1 DFQATT, CDR2 SNEGSKA (reference sequence). Written as DNA, the CDR3 is TGCAGGGGACAGGGACGGTTCTTC. The encoded protein is CRGQGRFF.

In its sample, this clone was seen once. This sequence joins TRBV19 and TRBJ2-7, with 7 bases aligning to TRBD2. The CDR3 is 13 residues long. Looked up from germline, CDR1 is LNHDA and CDR2 is SQIVND (reference sequence). The trim removed 5 bases at V and 4 bases at J, leaving 5 bases unmatched. DNA of the CDR3: TGTGCCAGTAGTGGGACTATGCGATACGAGCAGTACTTC. It yields the protein CASSGTMRYEQYF.